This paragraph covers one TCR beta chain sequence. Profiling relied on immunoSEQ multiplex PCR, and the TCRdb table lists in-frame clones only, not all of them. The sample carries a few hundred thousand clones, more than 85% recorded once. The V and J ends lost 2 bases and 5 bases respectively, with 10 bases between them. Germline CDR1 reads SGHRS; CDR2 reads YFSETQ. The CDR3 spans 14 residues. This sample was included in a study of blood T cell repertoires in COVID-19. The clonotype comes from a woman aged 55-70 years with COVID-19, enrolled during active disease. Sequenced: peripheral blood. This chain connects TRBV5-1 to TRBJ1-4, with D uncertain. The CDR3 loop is CASSLAAINEKLFF. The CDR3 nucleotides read TGCGCCAGCAGCTTAGCAGCGATAAATGAAAAACTGTTTTTT.